The 29 T cell receptor beta chains in this list originate from one sample, sequenced in a study of cytomegalovirus exposure and HLA in healthy donors. PCR primers comprised 60 Vbeta and 13 Jbeta primers. Repertoires were generated with immunoSEQ multiplex PCR, while TCRdb's copy carries only in-frame clones and drops some. This sample has approximately 75,000 clones, with 50% to 80% found just once. Material for sequencing was PBMCs. All receptors derive from a man between 35 and 55 years old in good health and CMV-seropositive.

The CDR3, as DNA: TGCGCCAGCAGTTCCAGTGGCAGCACAGATACGCAGTATTTT. Translating gives CASSSSGSTDTQYF. The V gene is TRBV5-1, the J gene TRBJ2-3; D is undetermined. Trimming stripped 5 bases from V and 0 bases from J, with 10 bases between. This CDR3 has 14 amino acids. The V gene's germline CDR1 is SGHRS and CDR2 YFSETQ.

The chain joins TRBV29-1 to TRBJ2-1, with 7 nucleotides matching TRBD1. The CDR3 totals 14 residues. V trimming: 3 bases; J trimming: 4 bases; junction bases outside the gene matches: 6. CDR1 SQVTM and CDR2 ANQGSEA come from the germline V gene. The CDR3 region is CSVEIGQAYNEQFF. The CDR3 DNA reads TGCAGCGTTGAGATAGGACAGGCATACAATGAGCAGTTCTTC.

The V and J genes are TRBV18 and TRBJ2-7; D gene ambiguous. Germline assignment: CDR1 KGHSH and CDR2 LQKENI. The CDR3 sequence is 14 residues long. The V gene lost 1 base and the J gene lost 3 bases, with 10 bases spanning the gap. CDR3: CASSPRGSVYEQYF. The CDR3 DNA is TGTGCCAGCTCACCACGCGGCAGCGTCTACGAGCAGTACTTC.

This clone appeared once. This chain connects TRBV7-9 to TRBJ1-2; 9 bases match TRBD1. CDR1 and CDR2 (germline): SEHNR, FQNEAQ (reference sequence). V shed 5 bases and J 2 bases; nucleotides not matched to a gene: 6. The CDR3 runs 15 residues. This CDR3 is CASSPTGTGNYGYTF. CDR3 coding DNA: TGTGCCAGCAGCCCGACCGGGACAGGGAACTATGGCTACACCTTC.

The chain recombines TRBV5-5 with TRBJ1-1; 7 bases fit TRBD1. The CDR3 is made up of 14 amino acids. J was trimmed by 2 bases and V by 5 bases; bases with no gene match: 6. CDR1 is SGHKS and CDR2 is YYEKEE in the germline V gene (reference sequence). CDR3 DNA sequence: TGTGCCAGCAGTTTCAAGGGGGCCAACACTGAAGCTTTCTTT. Amino acid sequence: CASSFKGANTEAFF.

This clone was found a few times. The chain combines TRBV5-8 with TRBJ2-7, with D perhaps TRBD1 (6 bases). Between the trimmed V and J ends, which lost 4 bases and 3 bases, there was a span of 14 bases. The germline gives CDR1 SGHTS, CDR2 YDEGEE. This CDR3 contains 14 residues. Written as DNA, the CDR3 is TGTGCCAGCAGCAGGGGGACGAGCTTCTACGAGCAGTACTTC. Protein product: CASSRGTSFYEQYF.

V gene TRBV28 combines with J gene TRBJ1-5; weak D call: TRBD1 (6 bases). Germline assignment: CDR1 MDHEN and CDR2 SYDVKM. Trimming cost V 10 bases and J 6 bases, with 22 bases left between them. The CDR3 extends over 15 amino acids. The CDR3 nucleotides are TGTGCCACCCGGGACACCAAGTCCTTGAGTCAGCCCCAGCATTTT. The encoded protein is CATRDTKSLSQPQHF.

The chain recombines TRBV4-1 with TRBJ2-1; possible D gene TRBD2, 5 bases. The V gene's germline CDR1 is MGHRA and CDR2 YSYEKL. The ends were cut back, 2 bases at V and 8 bases at J, with 13 bases in the middle. The CDR3 covers 14 residues. This chain's CDR3 is CASSQTGKPDEQFF. The CDR3 region has the DNA TGCGCCAGCAGCCAAACGGGGAAACCCGATGAGCAGTTCTTC.

This chain connects TRBV30 to TRBJ2-1; D gene unclear. The CDR3 is 10 amino acids. The germline V and J ends were trimmed by 5 bases and 7 bases, with 6 bases remaining between them. Germline V gene lookup returns CDR1 GTSNPN and CDR2 SVGIG (reference sequence). The CDR3 DNA sequence: TGTGCCTGGTACGGTAATGAGCAGTTCTTC. Translated, it gives CAWYGNEQFF.

This clone was seen just once. The rearrangement joins TRBV10-3 to TRBJ1-4, with TRBD1 matching 9 bases. Germline V lookup: CDR1 ENHRY, CDR2 SYGVKD. This CDR3 comprises 15 residues. With 6 bases clipped from V and 7 bases from J, the junction kept 9 bases outside the gene matches. The CDR3 DNA reads as TGTGCCATCAGGAAAGGACAGGGGACAACTGAAAAACTGTTTTTT. This translates into CAIRKGQGTTEKLFF.

The chain carries TRBV7-9 and TRBJ1-2, with D possibly TRBD1 on 5 matching bases. The germline gives CDR1 SEHNR, CDR2 FQNEAQ (reference sequence). This CDR3 comprises 15 residues. Trimming took 5 bases from V and 4 from J, leaving 17 bases between them. This CDR3 is CASSNRGGFGYGYTF. The CDR3, as DNA: TGTGCCAGCAGCAACCGCGGGGGGTTTGGCTATGGCTACACCTTC. The complete variable domain, with remaining parts taken from reference TRBV7-9 and TRBJ1-2, reads DTGVSQNPRHKITKRGQNVTFRCDPISEHNRLYWYRQTLGQGPEFLTYFQNEAQLEKSRLLSDRFSAERPKGSFSTLEIQRTEQGDSAMYLCASSNRGGFGYGYTFGSGTRLTVV.

This clone showed up just a few times. V gene TRBV28 combines with J gene TRBJ1-2; tentative D call: TRBD1 (6 bases). The germline V gene has CDR1 MDHEN and CDR2 SYDVKM. Trimming removed 7 bases at V and 10 bases at J, with 13 bases between. The CDR3 sequence is 11 residues long. The CDR3 is CASKGEGDYTF. CDR3 in DNA: TGTGCCAGCAAAGGTGAGGGGGACTACACCTTC.

This clone was detected once. V gene TRBV2 combines with J gene TRBJ1-2; maybe TRBD1 (6 bases). This CDR3 has 14 residues. Trimming took off 2 bases at V and 5 bases at J, with 12 bases between the two ends. Germline CDR1 reads SNHLY; CDR2 reads FYNNEI. This CDR3 reads CASSERQGPYGYTF. CDR3 bases: TGTGCCAGCAGTGAACGGCAGGGGCCGTATGGCTACACCTTC. Full variable domain (remainder filled in from reference TRBV2 and TRBJ1-2): EPEVTQTPSHQVTQMGQEVILRCVPISNHLYFYWYRQILGQKVEFLVSFYNNEISEKSEIFDDQFSVERPDGSNFTLKIRSTKLEDSAMYFCASSERQGPYGYTFGSGTRLTVV.

The chain is built from TRBV4-2 and TRBJ2-5; 11 bases agree with TRBD1. The J call may not be correct, given that the DNA end is closer to TRBJ2-7. This CDR3 spans 16 amino acids. Germline-derived CDR1 and CDR2 are LGHNA and YNFKEQ. In DNA form, the CDR3 reads TGTGCCAGCAGCCAATCGCTGGGACAGGGGGGATACGAGCAGTACTTC. This gives the protein CASSQSLGQGGYEQYF.

The genes are TRBV7-9 and TRBJ2-7; tentatively, D is TRBD2 (6 bases). Germline loops: CDR1 SEHNR, CDR2 FQNEAQ (reference sequence). Trimming left V 4 bases short and J 5 bases short, with 15 bases between. The CDR3 runs 14 residues. CDR3 DNA: TGTGCCAGCAGCTCACGACTAGTTCCCCACGAGCAGTACTTC. This translates into CASSSRLVPHEQYF.

The V and J genes are TRBV11-3 and TRBJ1-1; TRBD1 matches 8 bases. Germline assignment: CDR1 SGHNT and CDR2 YENEEA. J lost 6 bases, V lost 0 bases, and 3 bases had no gene match. The CDR3 is 14 residues long. CDR3 protein: CASSLDQGAAEAFF. The CDR3 DNA is TGTGCCAGCAGCTTAGATCAGGGGGCTGCTGAAGCTTTCTTT.

The chain couples TRBV5-4 to TRBJ2-3; D is unresolved. The CDR3 totals 12 residues. The V end was cut by 0 bases, the J end by 4 bases, with 3 bases between. Germline V lookup: CDR1 SGHNT, CDR2 YYREEE (reference sequence). The CDR3 region is CASSLAADTQYF. CDR3 nucleotides: TGTGCCAGCAGCTTGGCCGCAGATACGCAGTATTTT.

This chain connects TRBV19 to TRBJ1-1; tentative D call: TRBD1 (6 bases). The CDR3 covers 14 residues. CDR1 and CDR2 (germline): LNHDA, SQIVND (reference sequence). With 6 bases removed from V and 4 bases from J, the gap between germline ends came to 15 bases. CDR3: CASSKQGGSTEAFF. CDR3 coding DNA: TGTGCCAGTAGCAAACAGGGCGGGAGCACTGAAGCTTTCTTT. The complete variable domain, with remaining parts taken from reference TRBV19 and TRBJ1-1, reads DGGITQSPKYLFRKEGQNVTLSCEQNLNHDAMYWYRQDPGQGLRLIYYSQIVNDFQKGDIAEGYSVSREKKESFPLTVTSAQKNPTAFYLCASSKQGGSTEAFFGQGTRLTVV.

This clone occurred a few times. The J gene is TRBJ1-6, the V gene TRBV27; 10 positions agree with TRBD1. Per germline, CDR1 MNHEY and CDR2 SMNVEV (reference sequence). After removal of 3 bases from V and 10 bases from J, the junction contained 6 bases not matched to a gene. There are 15 residues in the CDR3. The CDR3 region has the DNA TGTGCCAGCAGTTTCCGGGACAGGGGCCAATCACCCCTCCACTTT. Protein product: CASSFRDRGQSPLHF.

This clone turned up a few times. The CDR3: CASSYGQNYGYTF. The CDR3 region has the DNA TGTGCCAGCAGTTACGGACAGAACTATGGCTACACCTTC. The rearrangement joins TRBV6-5 to TRBJ1-2, with TRBD1 as a possible D gene (6 bases). Germline assignment: CDR1 MNHEY and CDR2 SVGAGI. The CDR3 contains 13 residues. Trimming shortened V by 2 bases and J by 2 bases, and 6 bases separated the two germline ends.

In regard to this clone: This sample also contains other DNA sequences that code for the same CDR3. The genes are TRBV5-1 and TRBJ2-1; 8 bases are shared with TRBD2. The V segment lost 4 bases and the J segment 4 bases; nucleotides outside the gene matches: 4. Germline CDR1 is SGHRS and CDR2 is YFSETQ. This CDR3 has 14 amino acids. The CDR3 is CASSPSGGYNEQFF. The CDR3 nucleotides read TGCGCCAGCAGCCCCAGCGGGGGTTACAATGAGCAGTTCTTC.

A few counts support this clone. This chain's CDR3 is CASDRGRTYEQYF. Written as DNA, the CDR3 is TGTGCCAGCGACAGGGGGCGAACCTACGAGCAGTACTTC. The V call is TRBV6-6, the J call TRBJ2-7; 10 bases are a match to TRBD1. The CDR3 runs to 13 residues. CDR1 is MNHNY, CDR2 SVGAGI, per germline (reference sequence). V trimming: 8 bases; J trimming: 2 bases; junction bases outside the gene matches: 3.

The CDR3 sequence is CAAQKGNRRRGHGYTF. The CDR3 coding sequence is TGTGCCGCCCAAAAGGGGAATAGGAGGAGGGGGCATGGCTACACCTTC. The chain is built from TRBV6-6 and TRBJ1-2, with TRBD1 matching over 7 bases. The V and J ends lost 11 bases and 6 bases, in that order; junction bases with no gene match: 21. This CDR3 is built from 16 residues. Germline CDR1 is MNHNY and CDR2 is SVGAGI (reference sequence).

This chain links TRBV28 with TRBJ2-1; 9 nucleotides agree with TRBD2. The CDR3 contains 15 residues. Unmatched junction bases numbered 8, after V lost 6 bases and J lost 5 bases. The V gene's germline CDR1 is MDHEN and CDR2 SYDVKM. CDR3 sequence: CASRGVAGDHNEQFF. In DNA, the CDR3 is TGTGCCAGCAGGGGGGTAGCGGGGGACCACAATGAGCAGTTCTTC.

CDR3 amino acids: CASSVGRGNSPLHF. For the CDR3, the DNA is TGTGCCAGCAGTGTAGGGAGAGGTAATTCACCCCTCCACTTT. The V and J genes are TRBV2 and TRBJ1-6, with no clear D. Germline assignment: CDR1 SNHLY and CDR2 FYNNEI. Trimming removed 4 bases from V and 6 bases from J, with 10 bases in between. The CDR3 runs to 14 residues.

The chain links TRBV9 to TRBJ2-5, with 10 bases matching TRBD2. V lost 0 bases and J lost 2; bases outside the gene matches: 7. Per germline, CDR1 SGDLS and CDR2 YYNGEE. This CDR3 spans 17 amino acids. CDR3 in DNA: TGTGCCAGCAGCGTAGAAGGTAGCGGGGGGCCACAAGAGACCCAGTACTTC. Translated: CASSVEGSGGPQETQYF.

This rearrangement joins TRBV6-5 to TRBJ1-3, with D unclear. From germline, CDR1 is MNHEY and CDR2 SVGAGI. The germline V and J ends were trimmed by 4 bases and 0 bases, with 13 bases remaining between them. CDR3 size: 16 residues. The CDR3 DNA reads TGTGCCAGCAGTTTAACCCAAGCGAGCTCTGGAAACACCATATATTTT. Protein product: CASSLTQASSGNTIYF.

The rearrangement links TRBV2 to TRBJ2-1; 11 bases agree with TRBD2. The CDR3 totals 14 residues. Unmatched junction bases numbered 7, after V lost 8 bases and J lost 7 bases. Per the germline V gene, CDR1 is SNHLY and CDR2 is FYNNEI. The CDR3 loop is CASSTSGGGNEQFF. CDR3 DNA: TGTGCCAGCTCTACTAGCGGGGGAGGGAATGAGCAGTTCTTC.

The chain couples TRBV19 to TRBJ2-5; possible D gene TRBD2, 5 bases. The CDR3 length is 14 residues. The germline V gene encodes CDR1 LNHDA and CDR2 SQIVND (reference sequence). V shed 3 bases and J shed 0 bases, with 8 bases lying between them. CDR3 sequence: CASSMSGNQETQYF. CDR3 DNA: TGTGCCAGTAGTATGTCCGGGAACCAAGAGACCCAGTACTTC.